This TCR beta chain is drawn from a study of T cells in tuberculosis. Background on the study: This South African cohort compared adolescents with or without latent tuberculosis against adults with active tuberculosis.

Study-level findings and limits: Active tuberculosis patients had shorter CDR3-alpha; the beta difference was nonsignificant.

Positive smear microscopy and/or M. tuberculosis culture confirmed active disease. The CDR3 has 12 amino acids. Germline CDR1 and CDR2: SGHTS and YDEGEE. Deletions cut 4 bases from V and 9 bases from J, with 10 bases between. Using immunoSEQ multiplex PCR, the repertoire was profiled, and TCRdb retains in-frame clones only, with some absent. This sample has some 7,700 clones, with 95% found just once. To note about this clone: The antigen remains unidentified.

Sequencing was performed on PBMCs. This receptor was obtained from an adult with tuberculosis. The chain carries TRBV5-8 and TRBJ2-2; weak D call: TRBD2 (5 bases). The CDR3 region is CASSLGRRELFF. CDR3 sequence (DNA): TGTGCCAGCAGCCTGGGGAGAAGGGAGCTGTTTTTT.